The clone carrying this TCR beta chain turned up a few times. The data were taken from a study of blood T cell repertoires in COVID-19. For the study at large: Specimens from acute and convalescent COVID-19 originated in the United States, Italy and Spain.

CDR3 length equals 13 residues. The germline CDR1 and CDR2 sequences are SGHNT and YYREEE (reference sequence). V trimming: 0 bases; J trimming: 7 bases; junction bases outside the gene matches: 3. Per the original data handling: How many nucleated cells were present was estimated from reference gene primer amplification. Measured with immunoSEQ multiplex PCR; TCRdb has only the in-frame clones, and not every one. The DNA gave D and trimming, while V, J and clone size come from that table. This sample has around 64,000 clones, with more than 75% found just once. The chain carries TRBV5-4 and TRBJ1-1; 7 nucleotides line up with TRBD1. Sequenced material: peripheral blood. The sequence was obtained from a human donor in a cohort sampled during active COVID-19. CDR3 coding DNA: TGTGCCAGCAGCTTGGACAGGGGTGGTGAAGCTTTCTTT. This codes for CASSLDRGGEAFF.